This entry is about one T cell receptor beta chain. TCRdb passed the RT-PCR reads through MiXCR, listing each CDR3 protein once. The sample gives approximately 720,000 distinct CDR3 sequences, approximately 15% of which show up once; 3% to 4.5% is in the top ten. Germline values: CDR1 MNHEY, CDR2 SVGEGT. V was clipped by 5 bases and J by 4 bases, with 14 bases between them. The CDR3 spans 14 residues. The sequenced sample was memory CD4+ T cells from blood. The V call is TRBV6-2 or TRBV6-3, the J call TRBJ2-5; D might be TRBD2 (6 bases). This TCR was recovered from a female donor in good health, serving as a healthy control. The chain's CDR3 is CASSDRGGSETQYF. DNA for the CDR3: TGTGCCAGCAGTGATCGTGGGGGGTCAGAGACCCAGTACTTC.